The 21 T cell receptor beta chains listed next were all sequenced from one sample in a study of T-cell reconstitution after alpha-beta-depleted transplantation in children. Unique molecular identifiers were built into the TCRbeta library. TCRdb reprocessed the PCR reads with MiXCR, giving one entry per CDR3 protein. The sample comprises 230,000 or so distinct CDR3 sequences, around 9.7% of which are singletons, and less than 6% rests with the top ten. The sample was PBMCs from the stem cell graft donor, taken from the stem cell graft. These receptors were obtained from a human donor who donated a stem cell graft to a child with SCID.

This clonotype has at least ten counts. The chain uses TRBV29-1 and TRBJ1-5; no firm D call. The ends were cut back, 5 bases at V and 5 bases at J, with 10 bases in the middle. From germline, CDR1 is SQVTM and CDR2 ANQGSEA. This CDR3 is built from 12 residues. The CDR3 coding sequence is TGCAGCGTTAGTAGTTGGGATCAGCCCCAGCATTTT. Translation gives CSVSSWDQPQHF.

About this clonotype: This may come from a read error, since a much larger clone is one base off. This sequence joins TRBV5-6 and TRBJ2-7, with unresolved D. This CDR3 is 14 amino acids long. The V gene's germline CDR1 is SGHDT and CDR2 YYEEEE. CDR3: CASIRGPFNYEQSF. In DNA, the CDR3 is TGTGCCAGCATTAGAGGCCCCTTTAACTACGAGCAGTCCTTC.

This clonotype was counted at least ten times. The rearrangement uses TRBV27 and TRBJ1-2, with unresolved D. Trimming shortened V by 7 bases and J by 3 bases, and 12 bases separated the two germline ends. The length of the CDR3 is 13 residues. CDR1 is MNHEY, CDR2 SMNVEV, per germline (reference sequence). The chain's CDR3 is CASNKGGYYGYTF. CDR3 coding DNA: TGTGCCAGCAACAAGGGAGGTTACTATGGCTACACCTTC.

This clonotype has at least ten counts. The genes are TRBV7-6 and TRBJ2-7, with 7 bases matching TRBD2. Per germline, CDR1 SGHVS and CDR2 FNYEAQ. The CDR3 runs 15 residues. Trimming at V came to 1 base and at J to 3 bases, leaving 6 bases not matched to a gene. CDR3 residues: CASSLVRGGIYEQYF. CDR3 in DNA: TGTGCCAGCAGCTTAGTCCGGGGAGGGATCTACGAGCAGTACTTC.

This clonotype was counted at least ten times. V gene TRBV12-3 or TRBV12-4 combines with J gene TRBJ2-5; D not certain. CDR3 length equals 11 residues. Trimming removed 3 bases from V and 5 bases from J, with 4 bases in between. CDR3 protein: CASSFAETQYF. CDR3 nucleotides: TGTGCCAGCAGTTTTGCTGAGACCCAGTACTTC.

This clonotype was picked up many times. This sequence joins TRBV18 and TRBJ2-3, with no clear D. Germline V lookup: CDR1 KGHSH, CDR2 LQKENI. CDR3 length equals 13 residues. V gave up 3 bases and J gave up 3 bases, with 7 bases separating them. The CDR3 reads CASSPSLTDTQYF. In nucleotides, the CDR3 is TGTGCCAGCTCACCGAGTTTGACAGATACGCAGTATTTT.

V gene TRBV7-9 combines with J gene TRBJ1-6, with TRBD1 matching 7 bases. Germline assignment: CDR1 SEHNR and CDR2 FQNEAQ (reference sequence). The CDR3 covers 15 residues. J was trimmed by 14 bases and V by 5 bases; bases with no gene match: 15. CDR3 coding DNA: TGTGCCAGCAGCCTCGGACAGGCGCCGATTCGGGCCCTCCACTTT. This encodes CASSLGQAPIRALHF.

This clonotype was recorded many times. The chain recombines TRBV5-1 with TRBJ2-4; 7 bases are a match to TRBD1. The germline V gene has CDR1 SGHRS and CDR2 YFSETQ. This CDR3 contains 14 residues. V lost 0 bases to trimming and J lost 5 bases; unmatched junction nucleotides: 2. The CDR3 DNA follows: TGCGCCAGCAGCTTGGGACAGGGTCAAAACATTCAGTACTTC. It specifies CASSLGQGQNIQYF.

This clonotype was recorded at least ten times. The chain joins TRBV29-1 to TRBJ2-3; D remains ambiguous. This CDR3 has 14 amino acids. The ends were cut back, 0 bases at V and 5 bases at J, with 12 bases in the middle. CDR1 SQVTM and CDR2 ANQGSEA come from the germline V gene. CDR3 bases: TGCAGCGTTGAAGAAGAGGTAGTAGGAGATACGCAGTATTTT. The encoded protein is CSVEEEVVGDTQYF.

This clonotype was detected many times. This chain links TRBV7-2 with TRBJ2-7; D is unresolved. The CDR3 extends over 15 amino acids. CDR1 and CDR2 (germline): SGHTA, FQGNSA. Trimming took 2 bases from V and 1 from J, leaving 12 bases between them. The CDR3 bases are TGTGCCAGCAGCTTATGCATAAGAGGTTCCTACGAGCAGTACTTC. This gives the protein CASSLCIRGSYEQYF.

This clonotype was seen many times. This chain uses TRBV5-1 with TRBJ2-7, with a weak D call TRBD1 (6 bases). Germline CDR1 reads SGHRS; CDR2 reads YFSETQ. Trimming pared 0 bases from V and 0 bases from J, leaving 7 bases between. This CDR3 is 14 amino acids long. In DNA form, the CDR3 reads TGCGCCAGCAGCTTGGACAGGGTCTCCTACGAGCAGTACTTC. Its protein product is CASSLDRVSYEQYF.

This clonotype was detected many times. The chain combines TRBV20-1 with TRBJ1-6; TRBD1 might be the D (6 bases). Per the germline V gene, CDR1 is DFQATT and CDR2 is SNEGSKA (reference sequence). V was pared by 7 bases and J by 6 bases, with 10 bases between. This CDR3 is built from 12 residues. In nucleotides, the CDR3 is TGCAGTGGGCAGGGGCCTAATTCACCCCTCCACTTT. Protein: CSGQGPNSPLHF.

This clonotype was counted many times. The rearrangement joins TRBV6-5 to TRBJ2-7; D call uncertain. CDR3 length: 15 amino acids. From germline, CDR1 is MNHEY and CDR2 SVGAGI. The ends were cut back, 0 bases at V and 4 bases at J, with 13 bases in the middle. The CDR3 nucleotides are TGTGCCAGCAGTTACTCGATTTTTGGCGCGTACGAGCAGTACTTC. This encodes CASSYSIFGAYEQYF.

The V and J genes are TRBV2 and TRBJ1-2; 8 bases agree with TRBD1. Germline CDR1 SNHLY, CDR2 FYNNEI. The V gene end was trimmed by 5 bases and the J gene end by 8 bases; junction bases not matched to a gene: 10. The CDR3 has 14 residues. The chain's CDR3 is CASSPRDRGGGYTF. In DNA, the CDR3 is TGTGCCAGCAGTCCAAGAGACAGGGGCGGCGGCTACACCTTC. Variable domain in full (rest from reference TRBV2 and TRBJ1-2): EPEVTQTPSHQVTQMGQEVILRCVPISNHLYFYWYRQILGQKVEFLVSFYNNEISEKSEIFDDQFSVERPDGSNFTLKIRSTKLEDSAMYFCASSPRDRGGGYTFGSGTRLTVV.

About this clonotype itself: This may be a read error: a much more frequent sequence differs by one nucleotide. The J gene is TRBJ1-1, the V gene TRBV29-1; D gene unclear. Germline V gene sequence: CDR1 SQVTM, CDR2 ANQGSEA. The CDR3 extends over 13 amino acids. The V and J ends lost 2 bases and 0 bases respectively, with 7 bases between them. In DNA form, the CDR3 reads TGCAGCGTTGAACCCATAATGAACACTGAAGCTTTCTTT. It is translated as CSVEPIMNTEAFF.

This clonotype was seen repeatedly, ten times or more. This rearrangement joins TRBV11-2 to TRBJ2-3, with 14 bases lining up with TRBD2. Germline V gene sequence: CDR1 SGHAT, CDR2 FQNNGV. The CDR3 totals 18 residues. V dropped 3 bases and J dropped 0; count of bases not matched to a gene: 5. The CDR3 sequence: CASSFRTSGGTSTDTQYF. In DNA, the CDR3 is TGTGCCAGCAGCTTTCGGACTAGCGGGGGGACTAGCACAGATACGCAGTATTTT.

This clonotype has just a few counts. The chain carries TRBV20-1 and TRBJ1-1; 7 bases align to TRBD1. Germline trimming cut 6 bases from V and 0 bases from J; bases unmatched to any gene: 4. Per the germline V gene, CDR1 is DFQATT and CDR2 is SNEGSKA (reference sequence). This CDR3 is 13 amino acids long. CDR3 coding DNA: TGCAGTGCCGAGGACAGGCTGAACACTGAAGCTTTCTTT. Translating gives CSAEDRLNTEAFF.

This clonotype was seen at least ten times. CDR3 residues: CSVLLSGGETQYF. CDR3 DNA: TGCAGCGTTTTACTCAGCGGGGGTGAGACCCAGTACTTC. V usage is TRBV29-1 and J usage is TRBJ2-5; 8 bases align to TRBD2. After removal of 5 bases from V and 5 bases from J, the junction contained 7 bases not matched to a gene. Germline CDR1 and CDR2: SQVTM and ANQGSEA. The CDR3 covers 13 residues.

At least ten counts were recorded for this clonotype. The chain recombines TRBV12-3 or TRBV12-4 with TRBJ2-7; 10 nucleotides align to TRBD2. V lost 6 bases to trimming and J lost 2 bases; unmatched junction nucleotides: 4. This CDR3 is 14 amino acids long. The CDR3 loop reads CASSVLAGTYEQYF. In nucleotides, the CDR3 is TGTGCCAGCAGCGTACTAGCGGGAACCTACGAGCAGTACTTC.

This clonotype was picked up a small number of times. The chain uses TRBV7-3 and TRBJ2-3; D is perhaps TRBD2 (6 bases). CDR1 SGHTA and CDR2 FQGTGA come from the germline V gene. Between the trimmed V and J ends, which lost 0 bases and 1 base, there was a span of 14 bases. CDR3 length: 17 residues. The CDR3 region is CASSLTRSSGGTDTQYF. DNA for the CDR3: TGTGCCAGCAGCTTAACGAGAAGTAGCGGTGGCACAGATACGCAGTATTTT.

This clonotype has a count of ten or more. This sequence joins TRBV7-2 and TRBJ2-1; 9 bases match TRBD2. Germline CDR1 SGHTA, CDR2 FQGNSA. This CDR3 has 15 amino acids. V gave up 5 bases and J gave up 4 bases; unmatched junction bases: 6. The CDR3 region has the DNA TGTGCCAGCAGCCATCAGCGGGGGGCATACAATGAGCAGTTCTTC. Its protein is CASSHQRGAYNEQFF.